The TCR beta chain described here comes from a study of blood T cell repertoires in COVID-19. In the study overall: Acute-phase and convalescent COVID-19 samples originated in the United States, Italy and Spain. T cells, B-cell-depleted T cells, or PBMCs provided the cDNA or gDNA that served as material.

Study processing details: From reference gene primer amplification, estimates of nucleated cell counts were derived. The data were produced by immunoSEQ multiplex PCR, yet TCRdb's version contains in-frame clones alone and is incomplete. The V and J calls and clone size come from that table; D and trimming were worked out from the DNA. The repertoire has 300,000 to 400,000 clones, around 82% of them found once; the top ten carry 3%. CDR3 length: 13 residues. CDR1 is SGHTA, CDR2 FQGTGA, per germline. With 2 bases removed from V and 8 bases from J, the gap between germline ends came to 12 bases. The receptor comes from a man under 40 with active or convalescent COVID-19. This chain joins TRBV7-3 and TRBJ1-2; no reliable D call. The sequenced material came from peripheral blood. The CDR3 coding sequence is TGTGCCAGCAGCTTATGGGCATACTCGGGCTACACCTTC. It codes for CASSLWAYSGYTF.